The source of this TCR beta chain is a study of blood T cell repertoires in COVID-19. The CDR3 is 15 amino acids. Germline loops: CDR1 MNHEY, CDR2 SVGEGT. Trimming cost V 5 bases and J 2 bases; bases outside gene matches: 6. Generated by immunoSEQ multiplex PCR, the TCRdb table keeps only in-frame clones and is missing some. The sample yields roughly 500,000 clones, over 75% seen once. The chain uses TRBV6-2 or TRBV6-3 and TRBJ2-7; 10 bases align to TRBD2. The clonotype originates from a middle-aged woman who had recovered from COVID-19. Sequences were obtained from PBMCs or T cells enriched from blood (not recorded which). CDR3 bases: TGTGCCAGCAGTCGTCTAGCGGGAGCACCCTACGAGCAGTACTTC. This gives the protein CASSRLAGAPYEQYF.